The rows below give T cell receptor beta chains drawn from one sample of a study of blood T cell repertoires in COVID-19. Some clones are missing from TCRdb's copy, which holds only in-frame ones; the method was immunoSEQ multiplex PCR. Of 250,000 or so clones listed, approximately 86% are singletons. Sequencing was performed on peripheral blood. These receptors were collected from a woman in her thirties with acute or convalescent COVID-19. Each CDR3 is given with its conserved first and last residue. The D gene is left open where the match is weak. A clone size is listed for some rows: how often the clone was seen (once, few, many), or a class if it is expanded.

. TRBJ2-7 TRBV7-9 once TGTGCCAGCAGCTTAGGACCAGGGGAGCAGTACTTC CASSLGPGEQYF
TRBD2 TRBJ2-1 TRBV30 . TGTGCCTGGAGTGTACCCCGCTCATGGCGGGAGACATACAATGAGCAGTTCTTC CAWSVPRSWRETYNEQFF
. TRBJ2-1 TRBV6-5 . TGTGCCAGCAGTTACTCGTCGGATGAGCAGTTCTTC CASSYSSDEQFF
. TRBJ2-2 TRBV5-1 . TGCGCCAGCAGCCGGGGACAGAACACCGGGGAGCTGTTTTTT CASSRGQNTGELFF
. TRBJ1-1 TRBV19 . TGTGCCAGTAGCGATCACAGGTCCCCCACTGAAGCTTTCTTT CASSDHRSPTEAFF
TRBD1 TRBJ1-2 TRBV5-6 once TGTGCCAGCAGCTCACTACCGGGACAGGGGCTAGGTGGCTACACCTTC CASSSLPGQGLGGYTF
. TRBJ2-7 TRBV6-5 many TGTGCCAGCAGTTACTCGTCATCAATCTCCTACGAGCAGTACTTC CASSYSSSISYEQYF
. TRBJ2-1 TRBV3-1/TRBV3-2 . TGTGCCAGCAGCCAATCCACAGGCTCCTACAATGAGCAGTTCTTC CASSQSTGSYNEQFF
TRBD1 TRBJ1-4 TRBV5-6 few TGTGCCAGCAGTGCAGGGGGGCTCACTAATGAAAAACTGTTTTTT CASSAGGLTNEKLFF
. TRBJ1-6 TRBV5-1 . TGCGCCAGCACTTCCGGGAGCTCCTATAATTCACCCCTCCACTTT CASTSGSSYNSPLHF
. TRBJ2-1 TRBV30 . TGTGCCTGGGGCGATACGGGATTATCGCACAATGAGCAGTTCTTC CAWGDTGLSHNEQFF
TRBD1 TRBJ1-2 TRBV29-1 . TGCAGCGTTTTGTCTCGGGGGACAGGGAACTATGGCTACACCTTC CSVLSRGTGNYGYTF
TRBD2 TRBJ2-3 TRBV7-2 . TGTGCCAGCAGCTTAGGGTCTAGCGGGTACGATACGCAGTATTTT CASSLGSSGYDTQYF
TRBD2 TRBJ2-2 TRBV15 . TGTGCCACCAGCGGACTTGGGACTAGCGATACGAACACCGGGGAGCTGTTTTTT CATSGLGTSDTNTGELFF
TRBD2 TRBJ2-5 TRBV3-1/TRBV3-2 . TGTGCCAGCAGCCACAAGAGTAGTGGGAGGGCCGCAGAGACCCAGTACTTC CASSHKSSGRAAETQYF
. TRBJ1-5 TRBV19 . TGTGCCAGTAGTAGGGGGGGTTACCAGCCCCAGCATTTT CASSRGGYQPQHF
. TRBJ2-5 TRBV6-5 . TGTGCCAGCAGTCAGGACACTTTCGGAGAGACCCAGTACTTC CASSQDTFGETQYF
TRBD2 TRBJ2-1 TRBV2 . TGTGCCAGCAGAAGGACTAGAGATCTCTACAATGAGCAGTTCTTC CASRRTRDLYNEQFF
. TRBJ2-7 TRBV7-3 . TGTGCCAGCAGCCCAGGGCGGGGTAGCTCCTACGAGCAGTACTTC CASSPGRGSSYEQYF
TRBD1 TRBJ1-1 TRBV25-1 . TGTGCCAGCAACCGACAGGGGAAAGCTTTCTTT CASNRQGKAFF
TRBD2 TRBJ2-1 TRBV9 . TGTGCCAGCAGCCCGACTAGCGCCACCTACAATGAGCAGTTCTTC CASSPTSATYNEQFF
TRBD1 TRBJ1-2 TRBV5-4 . TGTGCCAGCAGCCACCCGGGACAGGGGGTCGGCTACACCTTC CASSHPGQGVGYTF
. TRBJ2-1 TRBV11-2 . TGTGCCAGCAGCCAAACGCGGACTCGAGGAAACAATGAGCAGTTCTTC CASSQTRTRGNNEQFF
. TRBJ2-7 TRBV5-4 . TGTGCCAGCAGCTTAGGGGTATTGGAGAAAGAGCAGTACTTC CASSLGVLEKEQYF
. TRBJ1-5 TRBV6-1 once TGTGCCAGCAGTGAAGGGTCAGATAGCAATCAGCCCCAGCATTTT CASSEGSDSNQPQHF
. TRBJ2-5 TRBV20-1 . TGCAGTGCTAGTTGGGGGCGCGGTGAGACCCAGTACTTC CSASWGRGETQYF
TRBD1 TRBJ2-7 TRBV19 . TGTGCCAGTAGTGTTGGGACAGCTTCCTACGAGCAGTACTTC CASSVGTASYEQYF
TRBD2 TRBJ2-1 TRBV12-3/TRBV12-4 . TGTGCCAGCAGTTTATACGGGAGGAAGCAGTTCTTC CASSLYGRKQFF
. TRBJ1-2 TRBV4-3 . TGCGCCAGCAGCCCCGAGACAGTTATGCGCGGCTACACCTTC CASSPETVMRGYTF
. TRBJ2-2 TRBV5-8 . TGTGCCAGCACCCTGGGACACCGCCAAAAGAACACCGGGGAGCTGTTTTTT CASTLGHRQKNTGELFF
. TRBJ2-7 TRBV5-5 . TGTGCCAGCAGCTTGGACGAAGGGACTGCAGCCTACGAGCAGTACTTC CASSLDEGTAAYEQYF
. TRBJ2-7 TRBV11-2 once TGTGCCAGCAGCCATACCCGTGGACAGAACTACGAGCAGTACTTC CASSHTRGQNYEQYF
. TRBJ1-3 TRBV5-8 . TGTGCCAGCAGCCTGGACAGCTCTGGAAACACCATATATTTT CASSLDSSGNTIYF
. TRBJ1-4 TRBV24-1 . TGTGCCAGCCAAATAGGGACGGGACTTGCAACTAATGAAAAACTGTTTTTT CASQIGTGLATNEKLFF
TRBD1 TRBJ1-2 TRBV16 . TGTGCCAGCAGCCAAGACAGGGGGCCAAACACCTTC CASSQDRGPNTF
. TRBJ1-5 TRBV5-4 . TGTGCCAGCAGCTTTGAAGGAGGGAATCAGCCCCAGCATTTT CASSFEGGNQPQHF
TRBD1 TRBJ1-5 TRBV7-2 once TGTGCCAGCAGCTTATTTAGGGCAGGGGGTGTTCAGCCCCAGCATTTT CASSLFRAGGVQPQHF
TRBD1 TRBJ1-5 TRBV27 . TGTGCCAGCAGTACCGGCCCAGGGGGTGGTCAGCCCCAGCATTTT CASSTGPGGGQPQHF
TRBD1 TRBJ1-4 TRBV4-3 . TGCGCCAGCAGCCGGCTTACAGGGGGCGCTAATGAAAAACTGTTTTTT CASSRLTGGANEKLFF